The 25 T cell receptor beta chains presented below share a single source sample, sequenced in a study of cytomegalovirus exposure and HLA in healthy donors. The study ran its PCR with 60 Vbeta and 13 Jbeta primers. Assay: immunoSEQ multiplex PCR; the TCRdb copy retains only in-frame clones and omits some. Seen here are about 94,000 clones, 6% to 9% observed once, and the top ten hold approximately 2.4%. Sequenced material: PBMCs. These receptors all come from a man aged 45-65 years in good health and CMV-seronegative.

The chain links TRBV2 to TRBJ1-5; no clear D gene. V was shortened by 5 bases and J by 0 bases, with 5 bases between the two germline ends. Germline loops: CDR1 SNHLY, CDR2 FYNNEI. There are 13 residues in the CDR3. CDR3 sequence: CASSLYSNQPQHF. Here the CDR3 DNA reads TGTGCCAGCAGTCTTTATAGCAATCAGCCCCAGCATTTT.

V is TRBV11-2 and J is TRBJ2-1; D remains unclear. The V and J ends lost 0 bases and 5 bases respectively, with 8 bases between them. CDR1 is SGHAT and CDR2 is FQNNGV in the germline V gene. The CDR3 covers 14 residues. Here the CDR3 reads CASSLDLINNEQFF. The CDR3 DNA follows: TGTGCCAGCAGCTTAGATCTTATAAACAATGAGCAGTTCTTC.

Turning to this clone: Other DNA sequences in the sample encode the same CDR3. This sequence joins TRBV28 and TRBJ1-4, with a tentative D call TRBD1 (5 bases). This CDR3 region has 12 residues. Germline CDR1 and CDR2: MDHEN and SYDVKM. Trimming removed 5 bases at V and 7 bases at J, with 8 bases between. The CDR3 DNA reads TGTGCCAGCAGTAGGGGAGGTGAAAAACTGTTTTTT. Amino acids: CASSRGGEKLFF. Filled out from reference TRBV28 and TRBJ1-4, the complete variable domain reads DVKVTQSSRYLVKRTGEKVFLECVQDMDHENMFWYRQDPGLGLRLIYFSYDVKMKEKGDIPEGYSVSREKKERFSLILESASTNQTSMYLCASSRGGEKLFFGSGTQLSVL.

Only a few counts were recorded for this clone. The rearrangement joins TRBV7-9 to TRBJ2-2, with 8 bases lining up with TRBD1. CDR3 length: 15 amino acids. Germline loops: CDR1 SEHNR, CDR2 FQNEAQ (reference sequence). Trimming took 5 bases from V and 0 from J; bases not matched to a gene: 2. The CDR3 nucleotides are TGTGCCAGCAGCAAACAGGGGGCGAACACCGGGGAGCTGTTTTTT. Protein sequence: CASSKQGANTGELFF.

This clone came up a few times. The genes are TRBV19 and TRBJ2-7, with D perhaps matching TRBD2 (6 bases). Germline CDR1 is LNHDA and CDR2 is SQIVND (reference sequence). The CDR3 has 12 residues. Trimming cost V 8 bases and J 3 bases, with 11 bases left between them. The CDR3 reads CASAGGDYEQYF. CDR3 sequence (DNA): TGTGCCAGTGCCGGGGGAGACTACGAGCAGTACTTC.

CDR3: CASSHRLAGGQETQYF. The DNA for the CDR3 is TGTGCCAGCAGCCACCGACTAGCGGGGGGCCAAGAGACCCAGTACTTC. The chain is built from TRBV4-2 and TRBJ2-5, with 13 nucleotides matching TRBD2. Germline values: CDR1 LGHNA, CDR2 YNFKEQ. V gave up 3 bases and J gave up 1 base; unmatched junction bases: 2. This CDR3 spans 16 amino acids.

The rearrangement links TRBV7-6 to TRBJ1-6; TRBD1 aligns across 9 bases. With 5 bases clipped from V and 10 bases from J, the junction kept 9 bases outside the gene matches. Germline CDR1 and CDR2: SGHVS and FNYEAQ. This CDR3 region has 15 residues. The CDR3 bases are TGTGCCAGCAGCCCACTAGGACAGGGGAACTCACCCCTCCACTTT. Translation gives CASSPLGQGNSPLHF.

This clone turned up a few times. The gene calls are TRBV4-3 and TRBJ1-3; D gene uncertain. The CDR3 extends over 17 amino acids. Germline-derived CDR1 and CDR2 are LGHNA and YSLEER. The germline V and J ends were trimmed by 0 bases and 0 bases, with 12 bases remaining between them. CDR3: CASSQDYNVYSGNTIYF. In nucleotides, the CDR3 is TGCGCCAGCAGCCAAGATTACAACGTATACTCTGGAAACACCATATATTTT.

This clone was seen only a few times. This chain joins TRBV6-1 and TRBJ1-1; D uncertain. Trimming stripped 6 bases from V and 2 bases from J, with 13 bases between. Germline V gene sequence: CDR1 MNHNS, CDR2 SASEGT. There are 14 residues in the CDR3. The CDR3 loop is CASRNEHINTEAFF. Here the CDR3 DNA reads TGTGCCAGCAGGAACGAACACATAAACACTGAAGCTTTCTTT.

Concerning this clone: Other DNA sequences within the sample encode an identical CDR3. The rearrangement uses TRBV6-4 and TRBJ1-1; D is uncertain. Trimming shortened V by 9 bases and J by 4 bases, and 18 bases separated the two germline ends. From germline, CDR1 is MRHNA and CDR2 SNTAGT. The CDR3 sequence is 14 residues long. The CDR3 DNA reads TGTGCCAGTGCATCGGAAGGAGGATCCACTGAAGCTTTCTTT. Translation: CASASEGGSTEAFF.

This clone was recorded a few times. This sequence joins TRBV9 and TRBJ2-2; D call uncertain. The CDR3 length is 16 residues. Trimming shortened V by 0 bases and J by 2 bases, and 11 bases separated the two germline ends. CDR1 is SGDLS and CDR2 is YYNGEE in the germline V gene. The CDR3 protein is CASSVAWSFNTGELFF. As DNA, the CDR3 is TGTGCCAGCAGCGTAGCTTGGAGTTTCAACACCGGGGAGCTGTTTTTT. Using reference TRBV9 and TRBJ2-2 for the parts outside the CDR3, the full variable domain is DSGVTQTPKHLITATGQRVTLRCSPRSGDLSVYWYQQSLDQGLQFLIQYYNGEERAKGNILERFSAQQFPDLHSELNLSSLELGDSALYFCASSVAWSFNTGELFFGEGSRLTVL.

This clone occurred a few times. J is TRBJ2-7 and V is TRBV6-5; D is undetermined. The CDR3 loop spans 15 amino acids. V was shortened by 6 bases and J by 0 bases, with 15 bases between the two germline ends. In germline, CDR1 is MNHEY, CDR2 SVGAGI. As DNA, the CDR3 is TGTGCCAGCAGCCCGACTCCTCCTAGCTCCTACGAGCAGTACTTC. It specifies CASSPTPPSSYEQYF.

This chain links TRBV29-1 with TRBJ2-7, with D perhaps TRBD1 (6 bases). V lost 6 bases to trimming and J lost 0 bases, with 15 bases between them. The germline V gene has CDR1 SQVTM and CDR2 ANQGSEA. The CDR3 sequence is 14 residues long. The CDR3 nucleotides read TGCAGCGTGGCCCGAGGGGGTAGCTCCTACGAGCAGTACTTC. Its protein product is CSVARGGSSYEQYF.

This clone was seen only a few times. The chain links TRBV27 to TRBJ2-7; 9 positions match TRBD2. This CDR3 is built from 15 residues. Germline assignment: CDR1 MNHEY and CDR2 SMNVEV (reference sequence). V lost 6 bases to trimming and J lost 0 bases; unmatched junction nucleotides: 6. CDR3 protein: CASRPSGGFSYEQYF. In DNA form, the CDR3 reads TGTGCCAGCAGACCAAGCGGGGGGTTCTCCTACGAGCAGTACTTC.

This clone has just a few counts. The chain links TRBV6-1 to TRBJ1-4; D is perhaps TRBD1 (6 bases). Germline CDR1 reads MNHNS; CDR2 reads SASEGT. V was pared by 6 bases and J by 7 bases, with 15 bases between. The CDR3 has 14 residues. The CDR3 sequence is CASREGGFGEKLFF. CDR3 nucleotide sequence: TGTGCCAGCAGGGAGGGGGGGTTTGGTGAAAAACTGTTTTTT.

CDR3 loop: CASSNKLAGGPGEQFF. The CDR3 nucleotides read TGTGCCAGCAGCAACAAACTAGCGGGAGGGCCGGGGGAGCAGTTCTTC. The V gene is TRBV21-1, the J gene TRBJ2-1; the tabulated D call, TRBD2, remains unverified against the DNA. TRBV21-1 constitutes a pseudogene. The CDR3 has 16 amino acids.

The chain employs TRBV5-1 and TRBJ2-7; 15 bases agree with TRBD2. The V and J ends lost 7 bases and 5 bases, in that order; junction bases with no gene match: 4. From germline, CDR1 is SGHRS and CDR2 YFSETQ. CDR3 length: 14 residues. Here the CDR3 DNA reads TGCGCCAGCGGAGGGACTAGCGGGGGGAACGAGCAGTACTTC. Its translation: CASGGTSGGNEQYF.

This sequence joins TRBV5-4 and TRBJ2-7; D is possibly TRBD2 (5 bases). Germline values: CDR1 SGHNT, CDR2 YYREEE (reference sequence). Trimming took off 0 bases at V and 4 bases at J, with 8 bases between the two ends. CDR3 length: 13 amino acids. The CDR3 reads CASSLGLTYEQYF. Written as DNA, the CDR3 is TGTGCCAGCAGCTTGGGACTAACTTACGAGCAGTACTTC.

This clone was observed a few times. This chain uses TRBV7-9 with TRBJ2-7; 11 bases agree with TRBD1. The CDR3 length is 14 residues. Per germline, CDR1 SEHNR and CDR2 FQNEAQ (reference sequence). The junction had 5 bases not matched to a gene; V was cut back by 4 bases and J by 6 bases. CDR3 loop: CASSSRTGGIEQYF. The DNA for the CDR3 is TGTGCCAGCAGCTCACGGACAGGGGGCATCGAGCAGTACTTC. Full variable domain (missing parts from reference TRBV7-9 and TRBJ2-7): DTGVSQNPRHKITKRGQNVTFRCDPISEHNRLYWYRQTLGQGPEFLTYFQNEAQLEKSRLLSDRFSAERPKGSFSTLEIQRTEQGDSAMYLCASSSRTGGIEQYFGPGTRLTVT.

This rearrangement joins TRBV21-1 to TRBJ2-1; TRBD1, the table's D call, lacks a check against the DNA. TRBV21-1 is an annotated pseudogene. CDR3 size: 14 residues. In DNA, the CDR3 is TGTGCCAGCAGCAAGTTGGACAGGGAGGATGAGCAGTTCTTC. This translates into CASSKLDREDEQFF.

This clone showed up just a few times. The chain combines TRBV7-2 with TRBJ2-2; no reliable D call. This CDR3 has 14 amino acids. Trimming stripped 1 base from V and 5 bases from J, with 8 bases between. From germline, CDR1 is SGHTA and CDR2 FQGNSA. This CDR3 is CASSLVVITGELFF. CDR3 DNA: TGTGCCAGCAGCTTAGTAGTCATAACCGGGGAGCTGTTTTTT.

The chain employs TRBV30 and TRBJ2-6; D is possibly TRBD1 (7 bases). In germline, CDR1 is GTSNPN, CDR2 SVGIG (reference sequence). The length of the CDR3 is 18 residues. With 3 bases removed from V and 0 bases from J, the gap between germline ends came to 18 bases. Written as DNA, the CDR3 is TGTGCCTGGAGGGGCTGGGGGGACAGTTTCTCTGGGGCCAACGTCCTGACTTTC. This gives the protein CAWRGWGDSFSGANVLTF.

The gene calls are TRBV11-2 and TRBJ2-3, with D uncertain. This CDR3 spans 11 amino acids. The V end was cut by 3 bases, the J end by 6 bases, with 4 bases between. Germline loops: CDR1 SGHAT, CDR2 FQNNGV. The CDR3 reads CASSLSDTQYF. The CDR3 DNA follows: TGTGCCAGCAGCTTGTCTGATACGCAGTATTTT.

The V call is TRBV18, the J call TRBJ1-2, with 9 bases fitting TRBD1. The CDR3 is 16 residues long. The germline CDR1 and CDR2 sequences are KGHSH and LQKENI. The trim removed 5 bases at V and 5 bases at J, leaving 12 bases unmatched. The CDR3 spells CASSETGTGLWYGYTF. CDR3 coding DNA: TGTGCCAGCTCAGAGACCGGGACAGGGTTGTGGTATGGCTACACCTTC.

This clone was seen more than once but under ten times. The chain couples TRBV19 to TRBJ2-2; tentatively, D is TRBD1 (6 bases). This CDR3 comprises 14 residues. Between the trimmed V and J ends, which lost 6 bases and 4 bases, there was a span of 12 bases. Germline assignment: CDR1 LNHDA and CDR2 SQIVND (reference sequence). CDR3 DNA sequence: TGTGCCAGTAGCCCACAGGGTTCCACCGGGGAGCTGTTTTTT. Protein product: CASSPQGSTGELFF.